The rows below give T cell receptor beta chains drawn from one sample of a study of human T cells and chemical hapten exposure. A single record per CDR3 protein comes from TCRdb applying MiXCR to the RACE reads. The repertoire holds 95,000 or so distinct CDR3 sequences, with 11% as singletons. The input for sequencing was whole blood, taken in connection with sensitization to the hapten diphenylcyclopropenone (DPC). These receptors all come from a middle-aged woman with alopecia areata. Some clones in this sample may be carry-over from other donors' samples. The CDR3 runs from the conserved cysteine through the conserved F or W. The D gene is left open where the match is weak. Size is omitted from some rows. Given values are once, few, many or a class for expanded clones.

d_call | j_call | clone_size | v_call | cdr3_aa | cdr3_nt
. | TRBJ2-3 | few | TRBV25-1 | CASSEAKGGTDTQYF | TGTGCCAGCAGTGAGGCCAAAGGAGGCACAGATACGCAGTATTTT
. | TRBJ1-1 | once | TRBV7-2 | CASSPFRSSEAFF | TGTGCCAGCAGCCCGTTCCGGAGCTCTGAAGCTTTCTTT
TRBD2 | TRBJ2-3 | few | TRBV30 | CAWGPGTSGLGTDTQYF | TGTGCCTGGGGCCCCGGGACTAGCGGATTGGGCACAGATACGCAGTATTTT
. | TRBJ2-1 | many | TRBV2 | CASSAAAVNNEQFF | TGTGCCAGCAGTGCAGCGGCTGTAAACAATGAGCAGTTCTTC
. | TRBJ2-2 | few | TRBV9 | CASSQGQATGELFF | TGTGCCAGCAGCCAGGGGCAGGCCACCGGGGAGCTGTTTTTT
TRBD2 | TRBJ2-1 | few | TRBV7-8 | CASSSGLAGGLSSYNEQFF | TGTGCCAGCAGCTCCGGACTAGCGGGGGGTTTGAGCTCCTACAATGAGCAGTTCTTC
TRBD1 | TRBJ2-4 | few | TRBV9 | CASSPRQGNIQYF | TGTGCCAGCAGCCCCAGACAGGGTAACATTCAGTACTTC
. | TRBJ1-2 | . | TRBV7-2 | CASSFESPGGGENYGYTF | TGTGCCAGCAGCTTTGAGTCCCCGGGGGGGGGAGAAAACTATGGCTACACCTTC
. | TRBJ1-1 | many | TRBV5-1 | CASSFLTEHTEAFF | TGCGCCAGCAGCTTTTTGACAGAACACACTGAAGCTTTCTTT
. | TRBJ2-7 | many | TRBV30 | CAWSGGMGAEQYF | TGTGCCTGGAGTGGGGGGATGGGGGCCGAGCAGTACTTC
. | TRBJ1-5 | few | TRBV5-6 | CASSLSGVFQPQHF | TGTGCCAGCAGCTTGTCAGGGGTTTTTCAGCCCCAGCATTTT
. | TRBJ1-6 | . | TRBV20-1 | CSAGGRGLGNSPLHF | TGCAGTGCTGGAGGCAGGGGATTAGGGAATTCACCCCTCCACTTT
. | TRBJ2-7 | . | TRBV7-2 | CASSGGLYEQYF | TGTGCCAGCTCCGGGGGCCTCTACGAGCAGTACTTC
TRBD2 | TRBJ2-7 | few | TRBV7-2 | CASSYSASGGYEQYF | TGTGCCAGCAGCTACTCGGCTAGCGGGGGTTACGAGCAGTACTTC
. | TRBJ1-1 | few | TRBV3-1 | CASSAAGLKNTEAFF | TGTGCCAGCAGCGCCGCGGGCTTGAAGAACACTGAAGCTTTCTTT
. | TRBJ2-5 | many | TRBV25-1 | CATRPMGGGETQYF | TGTGCCACCCGTCCGATGGGGGGAGGAGAGACCCAGTACTTC
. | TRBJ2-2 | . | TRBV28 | CATAGAALPGELFF | TGTGCCACCGCCGGGGCCGCCCTGCCCGGGGAGCTGTTTTTT
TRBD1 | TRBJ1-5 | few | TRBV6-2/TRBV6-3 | CASSYPWTGDQPQHF | TGTGCCAGCAGTTACCCTTGGACAGGCGATCAGCCCCAGCATTTT
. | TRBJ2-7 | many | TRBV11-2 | CASSLGYGGAEQYF | TGTGCCAGCAGCTTAGGATACGGGGGAGCCGAGCAGTACTTC
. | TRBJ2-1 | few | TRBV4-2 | CASSQGNNEQFF | TGTGCCAGCAGCCAAGGGAACAATGAGCAGTTCTTC
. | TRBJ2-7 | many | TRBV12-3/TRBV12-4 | CASSLSTYEQYF | TGTGCCAGCAGCCTGAGTACCTACGAGCAGTACTTC
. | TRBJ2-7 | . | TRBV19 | CASSLKTRDYEQYF | TGTGCCAGTAGTCTCAAAACGAGAGACTACGAGCAGTACTTC
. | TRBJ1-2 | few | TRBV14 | CASSHDRARSYTF | TGTGCCAGCAGCCATGACCGCGCCCGGAGCTACACCTTC
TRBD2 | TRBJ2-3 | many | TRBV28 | CASSLSVPGGDTDTQYF | TGTGCCAGCAGTTTATCGGTCCCGGGAGGGGACACAGATACGCAGTATTTT
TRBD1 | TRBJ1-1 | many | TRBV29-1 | CSERTGQQNTEAFF | TGCAGCGAGAGAACGGGACAGCAGAACACTGAAGCTTTCTTT
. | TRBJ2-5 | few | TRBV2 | CASSAILSGETQYF | TGTGCCAGCAGTGCTATCCTCTCTGGGGAGACCCAGTACTTC
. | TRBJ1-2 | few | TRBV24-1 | CATSDLQMSGYTF | TGTGCCACCAGTGATTTGCAAATGAGCGGCTACACCTTC
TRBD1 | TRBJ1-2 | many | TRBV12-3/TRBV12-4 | CASRPGTGTAGYTF | TGTGCCAGCAGACCCGGGACAGGGACAGCTGGCTACACCTTC
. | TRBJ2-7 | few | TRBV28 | CASSSLGLNSEQYF | TGTGCCAGCAGTTCGCTCGGACTGAACTCCGAGCAGTACTTC
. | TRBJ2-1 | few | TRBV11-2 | CASSLDRAINEQFF | TGTGCCAGCAGCTTAGATCGCGCTATCAATGAGCAGTTCTTC
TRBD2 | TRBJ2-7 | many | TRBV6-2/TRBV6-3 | CASSYSGTSGTKGQYF | TGTGCCAGCAGTTACTCCGGGACTAGCGGTACTAAAGGACAGTACTTC
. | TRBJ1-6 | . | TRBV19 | CASSIARGGNNSPLHF | TGTGCCAGTAGTATAGCCAGGGGTGGCAATAATTCACCCCTCCACTTT
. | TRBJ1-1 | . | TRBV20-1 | CSARVGMEAFF | TGCAGTGCTAGAGTAGGGATGGAAGCTTTCTTT
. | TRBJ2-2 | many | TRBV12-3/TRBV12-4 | CASSLAVRRANTGELFF | TGTGCCAGCAGTTTAGCTGTCCGGCGCGCGAACACCGGGGAGCTGTTTTTT
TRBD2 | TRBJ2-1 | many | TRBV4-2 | CASSQRLGEGYNEQFF | TGTGCCAGCAGCCAAAGGCTAGGGGAGGGCTACAATGAGCAGTTCTTC
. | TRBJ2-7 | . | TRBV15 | CATSREPPPQYF | TGTGCCACCAGCAGAGAGCCTCCCCCGCAGTACTTC
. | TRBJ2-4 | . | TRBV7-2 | CASSSQGPIAKNIQYF | TGTGCCAGCAGCTCGCAGGGCCCCATAGCCAAAAACATTCAGTACTTC
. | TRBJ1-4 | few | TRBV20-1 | CSASPLGRRITEKLFF | TGCAGTGCTAGCCCCTTGGGTCGGAGGATAACGGAAAAACTGTTTTTT
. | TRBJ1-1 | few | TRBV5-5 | CASSLAATELMNTEAFF | TGTGCCAGCAGCTTGGCCGCGACAGAACTAATGAACACTGAAGCTTTCTTT
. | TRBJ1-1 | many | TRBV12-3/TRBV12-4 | CASSPTMNTEAFF | TGTGCCAGCAGCCCTACTATGAACACTGAAGCTTTCTTT
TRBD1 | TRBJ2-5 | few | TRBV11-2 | CASSRTGGGLETQYF | TGTGCCAGCAGCCGGACAGGGGGCGGGTTGGAGACCCAGTACTTC
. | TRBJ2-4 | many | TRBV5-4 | CASSPTGPPGNIQYF | TGTGCCAGCAGCCCCACGGGACCCCCCGGGAACATTCAGTACTTC
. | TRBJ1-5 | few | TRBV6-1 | CASKVQDNQPQHF | TGTGCCAGCAAAGTACAGGACAATCAGCCCCAGCATTTT
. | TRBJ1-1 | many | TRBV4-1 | CASSQVGANTEAFF | TGCGCCAGCAGCCAAGTGGGGGCAAACACTGAAGCTTTCTTT
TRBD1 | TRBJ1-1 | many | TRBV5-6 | CASSGNRGLDTEAFF | TGTGCCAGCAGCGGTAACAGGGGGCTAGACACTGAAGCTTTCTTT
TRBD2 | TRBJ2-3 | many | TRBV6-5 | CASSYSRGATDTQYF | TGTGCCAGCAGTTACTCGCGGGGGGCTACAGATACGCAGTATTTT
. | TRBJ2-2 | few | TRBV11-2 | CASSLIMPSSVFF | TGTGCCAGCAGCTTAATTATGCCCTCGTCGGTGTTTTTT
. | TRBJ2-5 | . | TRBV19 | CASSSPVGTETQYF | TGTGCCAGTAGTTCCCCGGTGGGGACGGAGACCCAGTACTTC
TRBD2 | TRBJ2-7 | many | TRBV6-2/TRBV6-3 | CASSGLAPNPYEQYF | TGTGCCAGCAGTGGACTAGCACCAAACCCTTACGAGCAGTACTTC
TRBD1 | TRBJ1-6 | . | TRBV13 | CASSSLRQGDRGSPLHF | TGTGCCAGCAGCTCCCTCCGACAGGGCGATAGAGGATCACCCCTCCACTTT
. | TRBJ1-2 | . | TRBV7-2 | CASSWATDGYTF | TGTGCCAGCAGCTGGGCGACCGATGGCTACACCTTC